Shown below are 11 T cell receptor beta chains from a single sample sequenced in a study of T cells in Graves' hyperthyroidism and ophthalmopathy. It was RNA transcripts that yielded the amplified TCR beta CDR3 regions. Initially, a first-round RT-PCR of the TCR CDR3 employed the HTBI primer set. TCRdb processed the multiplex PCR reads anew with MiXCR; each CDR3 protein has one entry. The table lists about 620,000 distinct CDR3 sequences, around 15% of them singletons. Input material: blood. These TCRs come from a woman under 40 with Graves' hyperthyroidism.

The chain is built from TRBV20-1 and TRBJ2-5, with unresolved D. V lost 3 bases and J 4 bases, leaving 18 bases between the germline ends. The CDR3 covers 15 residues. Germline CDR1 reads DFQATT; CDR2 reads SNEGSKA (reference sequence). The CDR3 protein is CSASLGGNMGETQYF. DNA for the CDR3: TGCAGTGCTAGTTTAGGTGGGAATATGGGAGAGACCCAGTACTTC.

This clonotype was seen a handful of times. This rearrangement joins TRBV28 to TRBJ2-2; TRBD1 matches at 12 bases. CDR1 and CDR2 from the germline V gene are MDHEN and SYDVKM. Trimming cost V 5 bases and J 4 bases; bases outside gene matches: 8. This CDR3 is 17 amino acids long. The CDR3 spells CASSPSGTGGVTGELFF. CDR3 coding DNA: TGTGCCAGCAGTCCGTCCGGGACAGGGGGCGTCACCGGGGAGCTGTTTTTT.

Notes on this clonotype: The junction departs from the called germline gene at one end, perhaps through a read error. The CDR3, as DNA: TGTGCCATCAGTTGGGACACTGGAGCTTTCTTT. This codes for CAISWDTGAFF. This chain connects TRBV10-3 to TRBJ1-1; a possible D gene is TRBD1 (6 bases). There are 11 residues in the CDR3. CDR1 ENHRY and CDR2 SYGVKD come from the germline V gene.

Only a few counts were recorded for this clonotype. The CDR3 coding sequence is TGTGCCAGCAGCGTAGGGGGCAGGGACGACTACGAGCAGTACTTC. This sequence encodes CASSVGGRDDYEQYF. This chain connects TRBV9 to TRBJ2-7; the D gene could be TRBD1 or TRBD2 (5 bases each). Trimming pared 0 bases from V and 3 bases from J, leaving 13 bases between. Germline CDR1 and CDR2: SGDLS and YYNGEE. CDR3 length: 15 residues.

The chain links TRBV19 to TRBJ2-4; maybe TRBD2 (5 bases). CDR1 is LNHDA and CDR2 is SQIVND in the germline V gene (reference sequence). V gave up 3 bases and J gave up 2 bases, with 14 bases separating them. This CDR3 region has 16 residues. The CDR3 spells CASSILATYSKNIQYF. DNA of the CDR3: TGTGCCAGTAGTATTTTAGCGACCTACTCCAAAAACATTCAGTACTTC.

This clonotype appeared many times. The chain carries TRBV10-2 and TRBJ1-1, with D hard to call. CDR1 WSHSY and CDR2 SAAADI come from the germline V gene. This CDR3 region has 14 residues. The V end was cut by 2 bases, the J end by 0 bases, with 7 bases between. CDR3 in DNA: TGCGCCAGCAGTGAGAACGCGGTGAACACTGAAGCTTTCTTT. Residues: CASSENAVNTEAFF.

This clonotype was recorded many times. The chain has TRBV9 and TRBJ2-2; D uncertain. The V and J ends lost 4 bases and 2 bases respectively, with 12 bases between them. This CDR3 contains 15 residues. Germline V CDR1 and CDR2: SGDLS, YYNGEE. The CDR3 reads CASSSYDINTGELFF. In DNA, the CDR3 is TGTGCCAGCAGCTCCTACGACATTAACACCGGGGAGCTGTTTTTT.

This clonotype was observed a single time. The chain combines TRBV19 with TRBJ1-2, with 8 bases identical to TRBD1. The CDR3 sequence is 15 residues long. Trimming at V came to 6 bases and at J to 6 bases, leaving 12 bases not matched to a gene. Germline V gene data show CDR1 as LNHDA and CDR2 as SQIVND (reference sequence). The CDR3 bases are TGTGCCAGTAGAGACAGGGGTCGCCTGTTTGATGGCTACACCTTC. This sequence encodes CASRDRGRLFDGYTF.

This clonotype was seen many times. The chain employs TRBV5-1 and TRBJ2-5; D possibly corresponds to TRBD2 (6 bases). V lost 4 bases to trimming and J lost 8 bases, with 18 bases between them. The CDR3 sequence is 14 residues long. Germline lookup yields CDR1 SGHRS and CDR2 YFSETQ. CDR3 in DNA: TGCGCCAGCAGCCCGGAGGGGCAGGGTCAAACCCAGTACTTC. This codes for CASSPEGQGQTQYF.

This clonotype was recorded many times. The V call is TRBV4-1, the J call TRBJ2-7; D might be TRBD1 (6 bases). V was clipped by 1 base and J by 3 bases, with 13 bases between them. The CDR3 has 15 residues. CDR1 is MGHRA, CDR2 YSYEKL, per germline. CDR3 nucleotide sequence: TGCGCCAGCAGCCAAGTTGAGGACAGCAGCTACGAGCAGTACTTC. Its protein product is CASSQVEDSSYEQYF.

Of note for this clonotype: This may come from a read error, since a much larger clone is one base off. The J gene is TRBJ2-1, the V gene TRBV10-3, with TRBD1 matching over 9 bases. The CDR3 extends over 16 amino acids. CDR1 and CDR2 (germline): ENHRY, SYGVKD. In nucleotides, the CDR3 is TGTGCCATCAGTGTGACGGACAGGGGCCCTTACAATGGGCAGTTCTTC. Translated: CAISVTDRGPYNGQFF.